These 8 T cell receptor beta chains were sequenced from one sample in a study of blood T cells in healthy people across ages. It was with a sample-barcoded 5' primer and a J-beta primer mix that a second PCR of roughly 7 to 11 cycles was run. MiXCR, run by TCRdb on the 5' RACE reads, gives a single entry per CDR3 protein. The sample holds 600,000 to 900,000 distinct CDR3 sequences, approximately 24% seen once. The sample was also reused in another study, on T cells of mothers and their children.

Sequencing was done on a sample of blood. The source is a boy younger than 18 in good health.

This chain uses TRBV27 with TRBJ2-2, with D possibly matching TRBD2 (5 bases). Per germline, CDR1 MNHEY and CDR2 SMNVEV (reference sequence). The CDR3 is 13 amino acids. V gave up 6 bases and J gave up 6 bases, with 11 bases separating them. This chain's CDR3 is CASSPVGAGELFF. DNA for the CDR3: TGTGCCAGCAGCCCGGTGGGAGCCGGGGAGCTGTTTTTT.

The chain carries TRBV7-8 and TRBJ2-5; D remains ambiguous. This CDR3 has 18 amino acids. Germline V lookup: CDR1 SGHVS, CDR2 FQNEAQ. Between the trimmed V and J ends, which lost 6 bases and 1 base, there was a span of 24 bases. In nucleotides, the CDR3 is TGTGCCAGCAGTCGTACCTTAATCGGCGGTCCTCCCCAAGAGACCCAGTACTTC. It codes for CASSRTLIGGPPQETQYF.

In this sample, this clonotype turned up a few times. CDR3 coding DNA: TGTGCCAGCAGCTTAGTCCCGGACAGGACCTATGGCTACACCTTC. Translated, it gives CASSLVPDRTYGYTF. The chain couples TRBV7-9 to TRBJ1-2, with 7 bases fitting TRBD1. Germline assignment: CDR1 SEHNR and CDR2 FQNEAQ (reference sequence). The V and J ends lost 1 base and 4 bases, in that order; junction bases with no gene match: 6. CDR3 length: 15 residues.

This clonotype was seen only a few times. The chain is built from TRBV28 and TRBJ2-2; D possibly corresponds to TRBD2 (6 bases). Germline V gene data show CDR1 as MDHEN and CDR2 as SYDVKM. The CDR3 is made up of 15 amino acids. Between the trimmed V and J ends, which lost 4 bases and 4 bases, there was a span of 13 bases. The CDR3 coding sequence is TGTGCCAGCAGTTGGGCTAGCGTCGGCACCGGGGAGCTGTTTTTT. This translates into CASSWASVGTGELFF.

In this sample, this clonotype turned up a few times. The chain employs TRBV14 and TRBJ1-6; D ambiguous. Per germline, CDR1 SGHDN and CDR2 FVKESK. The CDR3 sequence is 16 residues long. Between the trimmed V and J ends, which lost 1 base and 10 bases, there was a span of 17 bases. As DNA, the CDR3 is TGTGCCAGCAGCCAAGCTGAGGGAAGAGTGAGGTCACCCCTCCACTTT. This sequence encodes CASSQAEGRVRSPLHF.

The chain uses TRBV12-3 or TRBV12-4 and TRBJ1-2, with 8 bases matching TRBD1. This CDR3 contains 12 residues. Germline trimming cut 8 bases from V and 8 bases from J; bases unmatched to any gene: 7. DNA of the CDR3: TGTGCCAGCGGATCGACAGGGGTAGGCTACACCTTC. The encoded protein is CASGSTGVGYTF.

Only one count was recorded for this clonotype. The chain uses TRBV24-1 and TRBJ1-5, with 10 bases that match TRBD1. This CDR3 spans 16 amino acids. Germline CDR1 and CDR2: KGHDR and SFDVKD. V gave up 5 bases and J gave up 4 bases; unmatched junction bases: 7. The CDR3 is CATSGDRGGWNQPQHF. Written as DNA, the CDR3 is TGTGCCACCAGTGGGGACAGGGGAGGATGGAATCAGCCCCAGCATTTT.

The genes are TRBV5-5 and TRBJ1-5, with D hard to call. Germline V CDR1 and CDR2: SGHKS, YYEKEE (reference sequence). Trimming left V 2 bases short and J 0 bases short, with 9 bases between. The CDR3 covers 15 residues. CDR3 sequence (DNA): TGTGCCAGCAGCTTTACGGGTGATAGCAATCAGCCCCAGCATTTT. This encodes CASSFTGDSNQPQHF.